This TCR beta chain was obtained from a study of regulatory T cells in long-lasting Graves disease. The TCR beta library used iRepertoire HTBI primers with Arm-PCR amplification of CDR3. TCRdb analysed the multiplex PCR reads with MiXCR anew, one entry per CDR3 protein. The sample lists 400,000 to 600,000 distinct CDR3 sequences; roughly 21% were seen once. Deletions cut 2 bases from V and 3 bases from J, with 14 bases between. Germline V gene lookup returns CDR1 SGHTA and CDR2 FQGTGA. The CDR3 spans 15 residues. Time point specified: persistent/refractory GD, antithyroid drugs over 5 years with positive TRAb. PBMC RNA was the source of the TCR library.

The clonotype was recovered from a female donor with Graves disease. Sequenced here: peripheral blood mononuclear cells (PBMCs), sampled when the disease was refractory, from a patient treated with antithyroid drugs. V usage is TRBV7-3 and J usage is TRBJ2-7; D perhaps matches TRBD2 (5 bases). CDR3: CASSLVEANLYEQYF. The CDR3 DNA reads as TGTGCCAGCAGCTTAGTGGAGGCAAACCTCTACGAGCAGTACTTC. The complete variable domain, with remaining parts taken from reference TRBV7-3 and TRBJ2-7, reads GAGVSQTPSNKVTEKGKYVELRCDPISGHTALYWYRQSLGQGPEFLIYFQGTGAADDSGLPNDRFFAVRPEGSVSTLKIQRTERGDSAVYLCASSLVEANLYEQYFGPGTRLTVT.